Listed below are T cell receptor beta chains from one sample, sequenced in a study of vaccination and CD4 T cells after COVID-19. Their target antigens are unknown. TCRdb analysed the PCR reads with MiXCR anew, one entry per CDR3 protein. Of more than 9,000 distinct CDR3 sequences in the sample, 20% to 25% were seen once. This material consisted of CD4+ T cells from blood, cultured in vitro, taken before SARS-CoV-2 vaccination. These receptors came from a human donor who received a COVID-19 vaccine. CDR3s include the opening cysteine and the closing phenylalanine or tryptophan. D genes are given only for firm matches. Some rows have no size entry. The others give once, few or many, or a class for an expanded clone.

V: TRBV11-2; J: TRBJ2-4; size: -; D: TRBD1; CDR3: CASSLDLGQIAKNIQYF; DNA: TGTGCCAGCAGCTTAGACCTGGGACAGATAGCCAAAAACATTCAGTACTTC
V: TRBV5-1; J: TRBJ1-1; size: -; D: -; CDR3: CASSPDRNKEAFF; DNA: TGCGCCAGCAGCCCGGACAGAAATAAAGAAGCTTTCTTT
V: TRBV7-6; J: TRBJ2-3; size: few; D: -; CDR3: CASSLRPRTDTQYF; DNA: TGTGCCAGCAGCTTACGACCACGCACAGATACGCAGTATTTT
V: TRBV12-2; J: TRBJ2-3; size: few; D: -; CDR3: CAPRLQVPAGRKDTQYF; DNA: TGTGCACCCCGCTTACAAGTTCCAGCGGGGAGGAAAGATACGCAGTATTTT
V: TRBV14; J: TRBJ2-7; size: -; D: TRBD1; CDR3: CASSPHRGGFYEQYF; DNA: TGTGCCAGCAGCCCCCACAGGGGCGGTTTCTACGAGCAGTACTTC
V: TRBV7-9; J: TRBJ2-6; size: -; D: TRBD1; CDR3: CASTGTGGVFGANVLTF; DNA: TGTGCCAGCACCGGGACAGGGGGTGTTTTTGGGGCCAACGTCCTGACTTTC
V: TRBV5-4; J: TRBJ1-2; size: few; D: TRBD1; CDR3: CASSLTDRPGYGYTF; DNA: TGTGCCAGCAGCCTTACGGACAGGCCGGGCTATGGCTACACCTTC
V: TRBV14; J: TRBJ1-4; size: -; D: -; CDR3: CASSQIRPYEKLFF; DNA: TGTGCCAGCAGCCAAATCCGTCCTTATGAAAAACTGTTTTTT
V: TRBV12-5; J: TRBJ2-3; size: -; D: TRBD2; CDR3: CASGLVRDGGVSTDTQYF; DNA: TGTGCTAGTGGTTTGGTAAGGGACGGGGGGGTTAGCACAGATACGCAGTATTTT
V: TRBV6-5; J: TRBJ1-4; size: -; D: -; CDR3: CASSYSGKDEKLFF; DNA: TGTGCCAGCAGTTACTCAGGTAAGGATGAAAAACTGTTTTTT
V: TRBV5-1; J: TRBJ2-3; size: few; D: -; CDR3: CASSSGTWSTDTQYF; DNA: TGCGCCAGCAGCTCCGGGACTTGGAGCACAGATACGCAGTATTTT
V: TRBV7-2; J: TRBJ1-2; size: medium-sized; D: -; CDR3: CASSSPQGLYGYTF; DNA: TGTGCCAGCAGCTCCCCCCAGGGTCTATATGGCTACACCTTC
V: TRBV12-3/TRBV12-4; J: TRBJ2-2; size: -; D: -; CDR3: CASSIGLNTGELSF; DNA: TGTGCCAGCAGTATAGGACTAAACACCGGGGAGCTGTCTTTT
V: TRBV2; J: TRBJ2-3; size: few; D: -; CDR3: CASSERLVSTDTQYF; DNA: TGTGCCAGCAGCGAGAGACTAGTTTCCACAGATACGCAGTATTTT
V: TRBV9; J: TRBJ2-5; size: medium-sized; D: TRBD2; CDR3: CASSVVAGKETQYF; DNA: TGTGCCAGCAGCGTAGTAGCGGGGAAAGAGACCCAGTACTTC
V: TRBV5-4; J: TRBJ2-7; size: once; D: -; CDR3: CASSSYRDEQYF; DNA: TGTGCCAGCAGCTCATACAGGGACGAACAGTACTTC
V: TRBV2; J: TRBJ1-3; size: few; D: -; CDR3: CASSERRGSGNTIYF; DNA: TGTGCCAGCAGTGAACGGCGCGGGAGCGGAAACACCATATATTTT
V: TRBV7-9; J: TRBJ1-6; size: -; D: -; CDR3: CASQQGKLGSPLHF; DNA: TGTGCCAGCCAACAGGGAAAGTTAGGTTCACCCCTCCACTTT
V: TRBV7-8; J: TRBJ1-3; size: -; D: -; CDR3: CASSLTGNTIYF; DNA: TGTGCCAGCAGCTTAACAGGAAACACCATATATTTT
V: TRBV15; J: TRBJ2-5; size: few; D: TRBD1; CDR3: CATSRELPGQGFQETQYF; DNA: TGTGCCACCAGCAGGGAACTCCCGGGACAGGGTTTCCAAGAGACCCAGTACTTC
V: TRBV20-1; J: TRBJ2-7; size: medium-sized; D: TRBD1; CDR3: CSAPRDSPYEQYF; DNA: TGCAGTGCTCCCCGGGACAGCCCCTACGAGCAGTACTTC
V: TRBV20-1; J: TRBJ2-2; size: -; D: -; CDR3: CSAGDTRGGWNTGELFF; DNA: TGCAGTGCTGGAGATACTCGCGGGGGCTGGAACACCGGGGAGCTGTTTTTT
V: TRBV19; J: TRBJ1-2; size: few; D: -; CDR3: CASSNRRDLAYGYTF; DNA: TGTGCCAGTAGTAATCGCCGGGACCTGGCGTATGGCTACACCTTC
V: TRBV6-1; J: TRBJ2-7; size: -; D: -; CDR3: CASSPDGGRAYEQYF; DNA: TGTGCCAGCAGCCCCGACGGAGGCAGGGCCTACGAGCAGTACTTC
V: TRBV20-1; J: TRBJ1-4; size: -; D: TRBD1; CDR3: CSATGQNDLSEKLFF; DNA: TGCAGTGCCACGGGACAGAACGATCTAAGTGAAAAACTGTTTTTT
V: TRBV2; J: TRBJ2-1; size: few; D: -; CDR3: CASRRTPVYNEQFF; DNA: TGTGCCAGCAGAAGGACCCCTGTCTACAATGAGCAGTTCTTC
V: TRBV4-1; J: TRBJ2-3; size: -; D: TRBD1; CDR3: CASSQDTGQSPSKSQYF; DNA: TGCGCCAGCAGCCAAGACACGGGACAGTCACCTTCCAAATCTCAGTATTTT
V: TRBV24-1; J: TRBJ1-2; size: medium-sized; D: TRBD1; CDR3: CATSDAGQVYGYTF; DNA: TGTGCCACCAGTGATGCTGGACAGGTTTATGGCTACACCTTC
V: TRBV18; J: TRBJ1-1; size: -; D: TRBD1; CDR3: CASSPQPGQIKTEAFF; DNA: TGTGCCAGCTCACCACAGCCGGGACAGATAAAAACTGAAGCTTTCTTT
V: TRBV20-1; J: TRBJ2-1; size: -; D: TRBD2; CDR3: CSARTGGGHLDEQFF; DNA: TGCAGTGCTAGAACTGGCGGGGGGCATCTAGATGAGCAGTTCTTC
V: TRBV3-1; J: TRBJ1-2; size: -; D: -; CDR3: CASSQDSAGRYGYTF; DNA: TGTGCCAGCAGCCAAGATTCCGCAGGCCGCTATGGCTACACCTTC
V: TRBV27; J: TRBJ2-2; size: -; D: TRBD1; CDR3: CVSSFSGGRNTGELFF; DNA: TGTGTCAGCAGTTTTTCAGGGGGCCGGAACACCGGGGAGCTGTTTTTT
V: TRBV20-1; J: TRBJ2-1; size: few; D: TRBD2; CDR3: CSAWTSGGTFNEQFF; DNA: TGCAGTGCTTGGACTAGCGGGGGGACGTTCAATGAGCAGTTCTTC
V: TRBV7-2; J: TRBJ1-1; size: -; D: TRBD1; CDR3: CASSLRQGRTEAFF; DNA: TGTGCCAGCAGCCTCCGACAGGGGCGCACTGAAGCTTTCTTT
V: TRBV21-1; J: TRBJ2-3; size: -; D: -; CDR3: CASSRYDGQKRGDTQYF; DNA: TGTGCCAGCAGCAGGTACGACGGTCAAAAAAGGGGAGATACGCAGTATTTT
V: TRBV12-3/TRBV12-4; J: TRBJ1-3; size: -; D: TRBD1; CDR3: CASSPRTGSGNTIYF; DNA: TGTGCCAGCAGTCCACGGACAGGCTCTGGAAACACCATATATTTT
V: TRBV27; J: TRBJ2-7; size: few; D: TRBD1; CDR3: CASSFSGQGAYEQYF; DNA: TGTGCCAGCAGTTTTTCAGGACAGGGGGCTTACGAGCAGTACTTC
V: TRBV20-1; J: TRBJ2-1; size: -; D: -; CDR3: CSARVGGYNEQFF; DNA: TGCAGTGCTAGAGTTGGGGGATACAATGAGCAGTTCTTC
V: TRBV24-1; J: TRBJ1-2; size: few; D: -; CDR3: CATSEGSSYGYTF; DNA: TGTGCCACCAGTGAGGGATCGTCCTATGGCTACACCTTC
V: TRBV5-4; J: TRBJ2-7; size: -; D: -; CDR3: CASSLGLGYEQYF; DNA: TGTGCCAGCAGCCTCGGACTCGGGTACGAGCAGTACTTC
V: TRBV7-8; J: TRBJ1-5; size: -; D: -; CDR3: CASSQSGQIYSNQPQHF; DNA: TGTGCCAGCAGCCAATCCGGACAGATCTATAGCAATCAGCCCCAGCATTTT
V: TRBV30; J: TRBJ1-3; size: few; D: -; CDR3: CAWSVIRHSGNTIYF; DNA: TGTGCCTGGAGTGTAATCAGGCACTCTGGAAACACCATATATTTT
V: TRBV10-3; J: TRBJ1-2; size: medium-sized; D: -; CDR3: CAISDIGAGDYGYTF; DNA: TGTGCCATCAGTGATATTGGGGCCGGAGACTATGGCTACACCTTC
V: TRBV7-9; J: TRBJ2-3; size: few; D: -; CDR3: CASSLVRAGDTQYF; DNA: TGTGCCAGCAGCTTAGTTAGGGCTGGGGATACGCAGTATTTT
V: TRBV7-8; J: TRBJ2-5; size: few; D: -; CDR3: CASSLGGVVETQYF; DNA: TGTGCCAGCAGCTTGGGCGGGGTAGTAGAGACCCAGTACTTC
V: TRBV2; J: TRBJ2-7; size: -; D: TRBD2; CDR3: CASSGNGAGGTSYEQYF; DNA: TGTGCCAGCAGTGGGAATGGAGCGGGGGGTACCTCCTACGAGCAGTACTTC
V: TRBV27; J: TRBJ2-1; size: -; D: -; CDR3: CASIGAAQPLDEQFF; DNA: TGTGCCAGTATTGGAGCGGCCCAACCGTTGGATGAGCAGTTCTTC